The rows below give T cell receptor beta chains drawn from one sample of a study of beta chain features in type 1 diabetes. The method was immunoSEQ multiplex PCR; TCRdb's version includes in-frame clones alone and lacks a portion of them. The sample yields over 650,000 clones, over 12% seen once. Sample: naive CD4+ T cells from blood. These receptors were obtained from a man younger than 30 with type 1 diabetes. The CDR3 runs from the conserved cysteine through the conserved F or W. The order of the fields is clone size, V gene, J gene, D gene, CDR3 DNA, CDR3 protein. D genes are given only for firm matches. Only some rows state a clone size, as once, few, many or a class for expanded clones.

size: .; V: TRBV4-1; J: TRBJ1-5; D: .; DNA: TGCGCCAGCAGCCAAGATTGGCAAATAAATCAGCCCCAGCATTTT; CDR3: CASSQDWQINQPQHF
size: few; V: TRBV5-6; J: TRBJ1-5; D: TRBD1; DNA: TGTGCCAGCAGCCTAACAGGGGAATGGAACAATCAGCCCCAGCATTTT; CDR3: CASSLTGEWNNQPQHF
size: few; V: TRBV5-1; J: TRBJ2-3; D: TRBD2; DNA: TGCGCCAGCAGCCCGGAGACTAGCGGAGGAAATACGCAGTATTTT; CDR3: CASSPETSGGNTQYF
size: few; V: TRBV30; J: TRBJ2-2; D: .; DNA: TGTGCCTGGAGTGTACCGAACACCGGGGAGCTGTTTTTT; CDR3: CAWSVPNTGELFF
size: .; V: TRBV18; J: TRBJ1-2; D: .; DNA: TGTGCCAGCTCACCCGGGGCCAGGGGCGTTAACTATGGCTACACCTTC; CDR3: CASSPGARGVNYGYTF
size: few; V: TRBV30; J: TRBJ2-5; D: .; DNA: TGTGCCTGGAGTGCCAGTGCGGAGACCCAGTACTTC; CDR3: CAWSASAETQYF
size: .; V: TRBV7-3; J: TRBJ2-6; D: TRBD1; DNA: TGTGCCAGCAGCCTGGGACAGGGTTACTCTGGGGCCAACGTCCTGACTTTC; CDR3: CASSLGQGYSGANVLTF
size: .; V: TRBV7-9; J: TRBJ2-2; D: .; DNA: TGTGCCAGCAGCCCACAGGGCTCCGGGGAGCTGTTTTTT; CDR3: CASSPQGSGELFF
size: .; V: TRBV4-2; J: TRBJ2-1; D: TRBD2; DNA: TGTGCCAGCAGCCAAGATAGAGCGGGGGGGCCGAGATATGAGCAGTTCTTC; CDR3: CASSQDRAGGPRYEQFF
size: few; V: TRBV18; J: TRBJ1-1; D: .; DNA: TGTGCCAGCTCACCACAGGGAAAGAACAATGAAGCTTTCTTT; CDR3: CASSPQGKNNEAFF
size: .; V: TRBV7-6; J: TRBJ2-7; D: TRBD1; DNA: TGTGCCAGCAGCTTAAAATACTCCGGGACAGGGCCCTACGAGCAGTACTTC; CDR3: CASSLKYSGTGPYEQYF
size: .; V: TRBV28; J: TRBJ2-7; D: TRBD2; DNA: TGTGCCAGCAGGAGTAGCGGGGTCGAGCAGTACTTC; CDR3: CASRSSGVEQYF
size: .; V: TRBV7-9; J: TRBJ2-3; D: .; DNA: TGTGCCAGCAGCTCCGGGCCAGAAGCCACAGATACGCAGTATTTT; CDR3: CASSSGPEATDTQYF
size: few; V: TRBV18; J: TRBJ2-2; D: TRBD1; DNA: TGTGCCAGCTCACCACAGGGACAGGGGGCGACCAACACCGGGGAGCTGTTTTTT; CDR3: CASSPQGQGATNTGELFF
size: .; V: TRBV7-2; J: TRBJ2-7; D: TRBD1; DNA: TGTGCCGCATCACGCTCCGGACAGGCCTACGAGCAGTACTTC; CDR3: CAASRSGQAYEQYF
size: .; V: TRBV5-1; J: TRBJ2-4; D: .; DNA: TGCGCCAGCAGCTTGCAGGGAAGAAACATTCAGTACTTC; CDR3: CASSLQGRNIQYF
size: few; V: TRBV18; J: TRBJ1-4; D: TRBD1; DNA: TGTGCCAGCTCACTGTTACAGGGGGCCGAAAAACTGTTTTTT; CDR3: CASSLLQGAEKLFF
size: .; V: TRBV25-1; J: TRBJ2-7; D: TRBD2; DNA: TGTGCCAGCAGTGGTAGCGGGAGTGGCGAGCAGTACTTC; CDR3: CASSGSGSGEQYF
size: .; V: TRBV5-4; J: TRBJ2-7; D: TRBD1; DNA: TGTGCCAGCTCGAACAGGGGGAGCTCCTACGAGCAGTACTTC; CDR3: CASSNRGSSYEQYF
size: .; V: TRBV7-8; J: TRBJ1-5; D: .; DNA: TGTGCCAGCAGCAACTGGCGGGGCGTCCAGCCCCAGCATTTT; CDR3: CASSNWRGVQPQHF
size: few; V: TRBV9; J: TRBJ1-5; D: .; DNA: TGTGCCAGCAGCGTAGCTGTGGGGATCAATCAGCCCCAGCATTTT; CDR3: CASSVAVGINQPQHF
size: .; V: TRBV13; J: TRBJ2-5; D: .; DNA: TGTGCCAGCAGCCTCACAGGACCCCAAGAGACCCAGTACTTC; CDR3: CASSLTGPQETQYF
size: .; V: TRBV5-4; J: TRBJ2-3; D: TRBD2; DNA: TGTGCCAGCAGCTCCAATGGGGGAGCGGGAAACACAGATACGCAGTATTTT; CDR3: CASSSNGGAGNTDTQYF
size: .; V: TRBV5-4; J: TRBJ2-1; D: .; DNA: TGTGCCAGCAGCTCTCCGGGTCACGAAAATGAGCAGTTCTTC; CDR3: CASSSPGHENEQFF
size: .; V: TRBV30; J: TRBJ1-1; D: .; DNA: TGTGCCTGGAGTGTTAGCGGATATGAAGCTTTCTTT; CDR3: CAWSVSGYEAFF
size: .; V: TRBV18; J: TRBJ2-3; D: .; DNA: TGTGCCAGCTCACTGGGCCGCAGCACAGATACGCAGTATTTT; CDR3: CASSLGRSTDTQYF
size: .; V: TRBV4-2; J: TRBJ2-1; D: TRBD2; DNA: TGTGCCAGCAGCCAAGAGTTAGCGGGAGACAATGAGCAGTTCTTC; CDR3: CASSQELAGDNEQFF
size: .; V: TRBV6-1; J: TRBJ2-3; D: TRBD2; DNA: TGTGCCAGCAGTGAGACCGGCTTTCGGGGGGGCCGTACGGATACGCAGTATTTT; CDR3: CASSETGFRGGRTDTQYF
size: few; V: TRBV9; J: TRBJ1-4; D: .; DNA: TGTGCCAGCAGCGTAGGCCCCGGGGGGGAAGATGAAAAACTGTTTTTT; CDR3: CASSVGPGGEDEKLFF
size: few; V: TRBV2; J: TRBJ2-5; D: TRBD2; DNA: TGTGCCAGCAGTGCGGAAGGACTAGCGGGGGAGACCCAGTACTTC; CDR3: CASSAEGLAGETQYF
size: few; V: TRBV7-2; J: TRBJ2-7; D: .; DNA: TGTGCCAGCAGCCCAGGAGGCGGTTCCTACGAGCAGTACTTC; CDR3: CASSPGGGSYEQYF
size: few; V: TRBV10-3; J: TRBJ2-7; D: .; DNA: TGTGCCATCAGTGAGTTAGGCGAGAAGTACTTC; CDR3: CAISELGEKYF
size: .; V: TRBV18; J: TRBJ1-1; D: .; DNA: TGTGCCAGCTCACCAACAGGGTTGCACACTGAAGCTTTCTTT; CDR3: CASSPTGLHTEAFF
size: .; V: TRBV4-2; J: TRBJ2-3; D: .; DNA: TGTGCCAGCAGCCAATCAGACTACCAAGATACGCAGTATTTT; CDR3: CASSQSDYQDTQYF
size: few; V: TRBV25-1; J: TRBJ1-4; D: .; DNA: TGTGCCAGCAGTGAAAGGCCAGCAAATGAAAAACTGTTTTTT; CDR3: CASSERPANEKLFF
size: few; V: TRBV5-4; J: TRBJ2-7; D: .; DNA: TGTGCCAGCAGCCCCCACGGCGTTGGCTACGAGCAGTACTTC; CDR3: CASSPHGVGYEQYF
size: .; V: TRBV7-9; J: TRBJ2-1; D: TRBD2; DNA: TGTGCCAGCAGCTCCCCTATAGTAGCGGGCCCCAATGAGCAGTTCTTC; CDR3: CASSSPIVAGPNEQFF
size: .; V: TRBV6-5; J: TRBJ2-3; D: .; DNA: TGTGCCAGCAGCGAAACGGGGGATACGCAGTATTTT; CDR3: CASSETGDTQYF
size: .; V: TRBV18; J: TRBJ1-2; D: .; DNA: TGTGCCAGCTCACCTCTTGCACCCGACAGCAGATACAACTATGGCTACACCTTC; CDR3: CASSPLAPDSRYNYGYTF
size: few; V: TRBV5-1; J: TRBJ2-3; D: .; DNA: TGCGCCAGCAGCTCGCGACTGGAGGATACGCAGTATTTT; CDR3: CASSSRLEDTQYF
size: .; V: TRBV7-9; J: TRBJ2-2; D: .; DNA: TGTGCCAGCAGCTTTGAGTCCACCGGGGAGCTGTTTTTT; CDR3: CASSFESTGELFF
size: .; V: TRBV13; J: TRBJ2-7; D: TRBD1; DNA: TGTGCCAGCAGCTCCCGGGACAGGGCCCTGAGCTCCTACGAGCAGTACTTC; CDR3: CASSSRDRALSSYEQYF
size: few; V: TRBV7-9; J: TRBJ2-3; D: .; DNA: TGTGCCAGCAGCTTAATTTCTGATACGCAGTATTTT; CDR3: CASSLISDTQYF
size: .; V: TRBV5-6; J: TRBJ2-1; D: TRBD1; DNA: TGTGCCAGCAGCGCGGGACAGGGTTTAGGGCAGTTCTTC; CDR3: CASSAGQGLGQFF
size: .; V: TRBV5-1; J: TRBJ1-2; D: .; DNA: TGCGCCAGCTCGTCGGGATTGCCTAACTATGGCTACACCTTC; CDR3: CASSSGLPNYGYTF
size: few; V: TRBV13; J: TRBJ2-2; D: TRBD1; DNA: TGTGCCAGCAGCTCCCCCTTAGACAGGGGGCTTACCGGGGAGCTGTTTTTT; CDR3: CASSSPLDRGLTGELFF
size: .; V: TRBV30; J: TRBJ2-7; D: .; DNA: TGTGCCTGGAGAAGGATAGGGGCCTCCTACGAGCAGTACTTC; CDR3: CAWRRIGASYEQYF
size: .; V: TRBV2; J: TRBJ1-2; D: .; DNA: TGTGCCAGCCGGGTGTGGTCCTTAGAGGGCTACACCTTC; CDR3: CASRVWSLEGYTF